This TCR beta chain was identified during a study of T cell clonality in common variable immunodeficiency. Study-wide results and limits: Fewer deletions and N-nucleotide insertions were reportedly seen in common variable immunodeficiency TCR beta sequences. Fewer TCRbeta clones were shared among CVID subjects than controls.

Germline assignment: CDR1 SGHDT and CDR2 YYEEEE. V was shortened by 0 bases and J by 9 bases, with 7 bases between the two germline ends. CDR3 length: 13 residues. This clone was observed many times. The antigen is not known. The read gets to within 3 residues of the CDR3 end, and the germline J gene fills in the rest. Here immunoSEQ multiplex PCR was the method, and the copy in TCRdb shows in-frame clones only, minus some. Singletons are absent from the sample, which has about 26,000 clones. The sequenced material came from peripheral blood mononuclear cells. The receptor's source is a human donor with common variable immunodeficiency. The chain links TRBV5-6 to TRBJ1-6; no reliable D call. The covered CDR3 bases are TGTGCCAGCAGCTTGGGACCGGGTTCACCC. It is translated as CASSLGPGSP. The entire CDR3 sequence reads CASSLGPGSPLHF.